This is a list of T cell receptor beta chains from one sample in a study of blood T cells in healthy people across ages. TCRdb called the 5' RACE reads again in MiXCR, with one record for every CDR3 protein. The sample yields 550,000 to 750,000 distinct CDR3 sequences, roughly 21% seen once. The sample comprised blood. These receptor sequences come from a man in his 70s in good health. CDR3s include the opening cysteine and the closing phenylalanine or tryptophan. Each record gives: D gene, J gene, V gene, clone size, CDR3 DNA, CDR3 protein. D genes are given only for firm matches. Rows may omit the clone size; those that give it use once, few, many or a size class.

.,TRBJ1-1,TRBV29-1,few,TGCAGCGTTGGATTGGACAGCCCTGAAGCTTTCTTT,CSVGLDSPEAFF
.,TRBJ2-7,TRBV3-1,few,TGTGCCAGCAGCCAAGTCCAGGGTCACTACGAGCAGTACTTC,CASSQVQGHYEQYF
.,TRBJ2-4,TRBV30,.,TGTGCCTGGGGTCCCCCAGGGGCCCCCATTGCCAAAAACATTCAGTACTTC,CAWGPPGAPIAKNIQYF
.,TRBJ2-7,TRBV28,.,TGTGCCAGCAGTTTATACTCGGGAGCCTATTCCTACGAGCAGTACTTC,CASSLYSGAYSYEQYF
TRBD2,TRBJ2-3,TRBV7-2,few,TGTGCCAGCAGCCCGGGACTAATCACAGATACGCAGTATTTT,CASSPGLITDTQYF
TRBD1,TRBJ2-4,TRBV20-1,.,TGCAGTGCCCCTCTTGACAGGGGGGGCCCAAAAAACATTCAGTACTTC,CSAPLDRGGPKNIQYF
.,TRBJ2-3,TRBV29-1,few,TGCAGCGGGGGACAGACACCACGGGGGACAAATACGCAGTATTTT,CSGGQTPRGTNTQYF
.,TRBJ2-7,TRBV28,.,TGTGCCAGCAGTTTTCAAAAACCGGGAGCTTCCTACGAGCAGTACTTC,CASSFQKPGASYEQYF
TRBD2,TRBJ2-1,TRBV28,.,TGTGCCAGCAGTCTGCAAACCGGGACTAACCAGCTCTACAATGAGCAGTTCTTC,CASSLQTGTNQLYNEQFF
TRBD2,TRBJ2-1,TRBV12-3/TRBV12-4,many,TGTGCCAGCAGCCATTCTTCGACTAGCGGAGTGGGTGAGCAGTTCTTC,CASSHSSTSGVGEQFF
.,TRBJ2-1,TRBV9,.,TGTGCCAGCAGCGCTACCTGGGGGGCAGATCCCAATGAGCAGTTCTTC,CASSATWGADPNEQFF
TRBD1,TRBJ2-4,TRBV24-1,.,TGTGCCACCAGTGATTCGACAGGGCCCAAAAACATTCAGTACTTC,CATSDSTGPKNIQYF
.,TRBJ2-6,TRBV7-9,many,TGTGCCAGCAGCTTATTGGCCTCTGGGGCCAACGTCCTGACTTTC,CASSLLASGANVLTF
.,TRBJ2-3,TRBV13,few,TGTGCCAGCAGTGACCCCGGCGGGCCCTATACGCAGTATTTT,CASSDPGGPYTQYF
TRBD2,TRBJ2-5,TRBV7-9,few,TGTGCCAGCAGCTTAAGGACTAGACGGGGAGAGACCCAGTACTTC,CASSLRTRRGETQYF
.,TRBJ2-7,TRBV7-7,.,TGTGCTAGCAGCTTAGGGTCACCGCCCTACGAGCAGTACTTC,CASSLGSPPYEQYF
.,TRBJ2-5,TRBV5-1,.,TGCGCCAGCGCCTCTGGGGGGGACAGAGAGACCCAGTACTTC,CASASGGDRETQYF
.,TRBJ2-1,TRBV7-2,.,TGTGCCAGCAGCTCCCAGGGTAGCGGATCCTACAATGAGCAGTTCTTC,CASSSQGSGSYNEQFF
.,TRBJ2-6,TRBV7-2,few,TGTGCCAGCAGCGCGACCTCTGGGGCCAACGTCCTGACTTTC,CASSATSGANVLTF
.,TRBJ2-7,TRBV6-6,.,TGTGCCAGCAGACCACTCAGGGAGAGCTCCTACGAGCAGTACTTC,CASRPLRESSYEQYF
.,TRBJ1-6,TRBV12-3/TRBV12-4,.,TGTGCCAGCAGCACGAACGGGGGGTTGAATTCACCCCTCCACTTT,CASSTNGGLNSPLHF
.,TRBJ2-4,TRBV20-1,.,TGCAGTGCTAGAGGCGCCAAAAACATTCAGTACTTC,CSARGAKNIQYF
.,TRBJ1-4,TRBV6-5,.,TGTGCCAGCAGCTCAACGGCCGATAATGAAAAACTGTTTTTT,CASSSTADNEKLFF
.,TRBJ2-3,TRBV5-1,once,TGCGCCAGCAGCTTGAGGGAGAAAGATACGAAGTATTTT,CASSLREKDTKYF
TRBD1,TRBJ2-1,TRBV12-3/TRBV12-4,many,TGTGCCAGCAGCTTGGGACAGGGCTCCTACAATGAGCAGTTCTTC,CASSLGQGSYNEQFF